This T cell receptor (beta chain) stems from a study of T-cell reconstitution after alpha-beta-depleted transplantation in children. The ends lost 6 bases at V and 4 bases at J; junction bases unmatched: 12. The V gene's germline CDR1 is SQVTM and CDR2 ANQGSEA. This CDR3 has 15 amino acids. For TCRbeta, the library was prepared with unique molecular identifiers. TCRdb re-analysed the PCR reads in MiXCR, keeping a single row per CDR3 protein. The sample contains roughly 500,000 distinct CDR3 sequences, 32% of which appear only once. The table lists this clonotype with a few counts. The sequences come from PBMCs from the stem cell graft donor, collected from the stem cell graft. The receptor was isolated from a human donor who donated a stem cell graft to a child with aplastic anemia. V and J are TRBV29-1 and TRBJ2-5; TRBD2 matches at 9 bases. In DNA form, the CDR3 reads TGCAGCGTGGGCCCACCGGGGCGGGAGGGAGAGACCCAGTACTTC. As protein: CSVGPPGREGETQYF. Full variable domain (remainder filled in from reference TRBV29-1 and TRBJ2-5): SAVISQKPSRDICQRGTSLTIQCQVDSQVTMMFWYRQQPGQSLTLIATANQGSEATYESGFVIDKFPISRPNLTFSTLTVSNMSPEDSSIYLCSVGPPGREGETQYFGPGTRLLVL.